The next 12 T cell receptor beta chains were all read from a single sample in a study of blood T cell repertoires in COVID-19. The table came from immunoSEQ multiplex PCR; TCRdb's copy has only in-frame clones and leaves some out. Of tens of thousands of clones in the sample, approximately 84% were seen once. The sample comprised peripheral blood. These receptors all come from a man aged 45-65 years with active COVID-19.

The chain combines TRBV27 with TRBJ2-7; a possible D gene is TRBD2 (5 bases). CDR3 length equals 11 residues. Trimming shortened V by 6 bases and J by 7 bases, and 10 bases separated the two germline ends. Germline V gene data show CDR1 as MNHEY and CDR2 as SMNVEV (reference sequence). CDR3 sequence reads: CASRDSWEQYF. The CDR3 coding sequence is TGTGCCAGCAGGGACTCCTGGGAGCAGTACTTC.

The J gene is TRBJ1-1, the V gene TRBV5-1, with TRBD1 matching over 7 bases. Germline CDR1 and CDR2: SGHRS and YFSETQ. Trimming cost V 0 bases and J 0 bases; bases outside gene matches: 2. The CDR3 is made up of 15 amino acids. CDR3 coding DNA: TGCGCCAGCAGCTTGGCGGGACAGATGAACACTGAAGCTTTCTTT. Amino acid sequence: CASSLAGQMNTEAFF.

The rearrangement joins TRBV7-6 to TRBJ2-1; 9 bases are shared with TRBD1. Germline values: CDR1 SGHVS, CDR2 FNYEAQ. Unmatched junction bases numbered 9, after V lost 5 bases and J lost 7 bases. CDR3 length equals 15 residues. The CDR3 DNA reads TGTGCCAGCAGCGCAGGGGGGACAGGGTTAAATGAGCAGTTCTTC. Its translation: CASSAGGTGLNEQFF.

The chain is built from TRBV27 and TRBJ2-3, with a possible D match to TRBD2 (6 bases). V lost 3 bases to trimming and J lost 5 bases, with 12 bases between them. The CDR3 consists of 14 residues. Germline V lookup: CDR1 MNHEY, CDR2 SMNVEV (reference sequence). CDR3 sequence: CASSLGLPQDTQYF. CDR3 sequence (DNA): TGTGCCAGCAGTTTGGGACTTCCTCAAGATACGCAGTATTTT.

The V call is TRBV4-3, the J call TRBJ1-6; 9 nucleotides agree with TRBD1. With V trimmed by 0 bases and J by 14 bases, 17 bases remained unmatched. The CDR3 has 18 residues. Germline V lookup: CDR1 LGHNA, CDR2 YSLEER. This chain's CDR3 is CASSQEEALGQGWRALHF. The DNA for the CDR3 is TGCGCCAGCAGCCAAGAAGAGGCCCTGGGACAGGGTTGGCGGGCCCTCCACTTT.

The chain combines TRBV6-2 or TRBV6-3 with TRBJ2-7; 7 bases line up with TRBD1. This CDR3 is 15 amino acids long. Per the germline V gene, CDR1 is MNHEY and CDR2 is SVGEGT. V shed 2 bases, J shed 5 bases, and the junction held 9 bases outside the gene matches. The CDR3, as DNA: TGTGCCAGCAGTTACGACAAGACAGGGTTCCACGAGCAGTACTTC. It specifies CASSYDKTGFHEQYF.

V and J are TRBV7-9 and TRBJ2-5, with 11 bases matching TRBD2. CDR1 and CDR2 from the germline V gene are SEHNR and FQNEAQ (reference sequence). After removal of 1 base from V and 5 bases from J, the junction contained 3 bases not matched to a gene. The CDR3 extends over 15 amino acids. The chain's CDR3 is CASSLGLAGLETQYF. As DNA, the CDR3 is TGTGCCAGCAGCTTAGGACTAGCGGGGTTGGAGACCCAGTACTTC.

V usage is TRBV2 and J usage is TRBJ2-1; 7 bases line up with TRBD2. V dropped 4 bases and J dropped 2; count of bases not matched to a gene: 11. The germline V gene has CDR1 SNHLY and CDR2 FYNNEI. This CDR3 is built from 17 residues. CDR3 DNA sequence: TGTGCCAGCAGTGCCTTCGCTAGCGGTGTGACCTACAATGAGCAGTTCTTC. Protein product: CASSAFASGVTYNEQFF.

The chain uses TRBV4-1 and TRBJ2-5; TRBD2 is a possible D gene (6 bases). The CDR3 sequence is 12 residues long. Germline values: CDR1 MGHRA, CDR2 YSYEKL. The V gene lost 5 bases and the J gene lost 5 bases, with 9 bases spanning the gap. DNA for the CDR3: TGCGCCAGCAGCGCCCGGGAGGAGACCCAGTACTTC. Its protein is CASSAREETQYF.

This sequence joins TRBV3-1 (or the pseudogene TRBV3-2) and TRBJ1-4, with D unresolved. This CDR3 contains 13 residues. Trimming left V 8 bases short and J 0 bases short, with 7 bases between. Germline CDR1 reads LGHDT; CDR2 reads YNNKEL (reference sequence). The CDR3 is CASGGTTNEKLFF. In DNA form, the CDR3 reads TGTGCCAGCGGCGGGACAACTAATGAAAAACTGTTTTTT.

The V call is TRBV3-1 (or the pseudogene TRBV3-2), the J call TRBJ1-1, with 8 bases identical to TRBD1. From germline, CDR1 is LGHDT and CDR2 YNNKEL (reference sequence). The CDR3 contains 15 residues. The trim removed 3 bases at V and 5 bases at J, leaving 8 bases unmatched. The CDR3: CASSQDRATGTEAFF. In nucleotides, the CDR3 is TGTGCCAGCAGCCAGGACAGGGCCACCGGGACTGAAGCTTTCTTT.

V gene TRBV7-9 combines with J gene TRBJ2-3; D is perhaps TRBD2 (6 bases). Germline assignment: CDR1 SEHNR and CDR2 FQNEAQ (reference sequence). The CDR3 length is 14 residues. Deletions cut 6 bases from V and 7 bases from J, with 17 bases between. The CDR3 sequence: CASSKAGRVYTQYF. The CDR3 DNA is TGTGCCAGCAGTAAAGCGGGTAGGGTTTATACGCAGTATTTT.